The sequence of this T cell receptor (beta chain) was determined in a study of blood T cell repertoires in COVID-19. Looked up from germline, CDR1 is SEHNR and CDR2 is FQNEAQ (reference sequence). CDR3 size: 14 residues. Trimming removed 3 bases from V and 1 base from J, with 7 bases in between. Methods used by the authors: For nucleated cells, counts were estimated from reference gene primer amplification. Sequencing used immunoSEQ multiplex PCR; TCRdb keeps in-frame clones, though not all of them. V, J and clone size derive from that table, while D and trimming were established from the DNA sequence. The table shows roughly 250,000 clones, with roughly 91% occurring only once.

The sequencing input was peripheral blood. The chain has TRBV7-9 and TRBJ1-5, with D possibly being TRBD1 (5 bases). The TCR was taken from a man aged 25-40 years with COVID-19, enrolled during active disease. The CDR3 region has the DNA TGTGCCAGCAGCTTTGACAGAAGCAATCAGCCCCAGCATTTT. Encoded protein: CASSFDRSNQPQHF.